This T cell receptor beta chain was retrieved from a study of blood T cells in healthy people across ages. Regarding the study as a whole: Changes seen in expanded clonotypes were possibly confounded by donor CMV status left unknown.

CDR1 is MNHEY and CDR2 is SVGAGI in the germline V gene. The CDR3 has 12 amino acids. With a J-beta primer mix and a sample-barcoded 5' primer, a second PCR ran about 7 to 12 cycles. TCRdb reprocessed the 5' RACE reads via MiXCR and lists one record per CDR3 protein. The repertoire consists of 1.5 million to 2 million distinct CDR3 sequences, with roughly 27% occurring once and the leading ten covering roughly 8.2%. This clonotype came up many times. No antigen is known for it. Relative to the germline gene, one junction end is altered; a read error may explain this. The sample consisted of blood. The sequence was obtained from a woman younger than 45 in good health. This rearrangement joins TRBV6-5 to TRBJ2-5; D remains ambiguous. The CDR3 coding sequence is TGTGCTAGCAGTTACCTTCGTGGGACCCAGTACTTC. Protein: CASSYLRGTQYF.